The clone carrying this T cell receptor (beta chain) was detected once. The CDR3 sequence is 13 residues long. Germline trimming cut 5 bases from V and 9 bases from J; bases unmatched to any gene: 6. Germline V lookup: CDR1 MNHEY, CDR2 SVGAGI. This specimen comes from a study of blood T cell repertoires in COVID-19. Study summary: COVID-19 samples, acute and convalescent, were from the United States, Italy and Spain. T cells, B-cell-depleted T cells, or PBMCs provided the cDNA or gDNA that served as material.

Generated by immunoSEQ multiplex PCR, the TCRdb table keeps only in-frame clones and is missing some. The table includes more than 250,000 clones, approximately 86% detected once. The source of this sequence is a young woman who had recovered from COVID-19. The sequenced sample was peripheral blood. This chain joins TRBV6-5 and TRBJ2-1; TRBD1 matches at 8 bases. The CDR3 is CASSQDRVIEQFF. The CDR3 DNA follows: TGTGCCAGCAGTCAGGACAGGGTGATTGAGCAGTTCTTC.